Listed below are T cell receptor beta chains from one sample, sequenced in a study of blood T cell repertoires in COVID-19. Sequencing was performed with immunoSEQ multiplex PCR; in TCRdb, only in-frame clones are kept and a portion is missing. The data contain around 280,000 clones, roughly 86% of them singletons. What was sequenced was peripheral blood. These TCRs come from a woman in her twenties or thirties who had recovered from COVID-19. Each CDR3 is given with its conserved first and last residue. Fields, in order: CDR3 protein, V gene, J gene.

CDR3 protein: CASSYAVQETQYF
V gene: TRBV6-6
J gene: TRBJ2-5

CDR3 protein: CASVTGIYGYTF
V gene: TRBV28
J gene: TRBJ1-2

CDR3 protein: CASSSLAGTTGELFF
V gene: TRBV19
J gene: TRBJ2-2

CDR3 protein: CSAESSYEQFF
V gene: TRBV20-1
J gene: TRBJ2-1

CDR3 protein: CACSYRGNNQPQHF
V gene: TRBV30
J gene: TRBJ1-5

CDR3 protein: CASSSQGARNTEAFF
V gene: TRBV6-5
J gene: TRBJ1-1

CDR3 protein: CASSLDRGLYEQYF
V gene: TRBV6-5
J gene: TRBJ2-7

CDR3 protein: CSVGEMPSSGNTIYF
V gene: TRBV29-1
J gene: TRBJ1-3

CDR3 protein: CATSGRDSYNEQFF
V gene: TRBV24-1
J gene: TRBJ2-1

CDR3 protein: CASSYSIYEQFF
V gene: TRBV6-2/TRBV6-3
J gene: TRBJ2-1

CDR3 protein: CSVEDPRRPEAFF
V gene: TRBV29-1
J gene: TRBJ1-1

CDR3 protein: CASSDPGDEQYF
V gene: TRBV10-1
J gene: TRBJ2-7

CDR3 protein: CASSESRDYGEQYF
V gene: TRBV10-2
J gene: TRBJ2-7

CDR3 protein: CASSLIRPGTGNTEAFF
V gene: TRBV7-6
J gene: TRBJ1-1

CDR3 protein: CASSNNQGLSSPLHF
V gene: TRBV6-5
J gene: TRBJ1-6

CDR3 protein: CASSPTGGSYNEQFF
V gene: TRBV4-3
J gene: TRBJ2-1

CDR3 protein: CASSSFDRGRTEAFF
V gene: TRBV2
J gene: TRBJ1-1

CDR3 protein: CASRGRGIEAFF
V gene: TRBV7-8
J gene: TRBJ1-1

CDR3 protein: CASSGLLANTGELFF
V gene: TRBV7-2
J gene: TRBJ2-2

CDR3 protein: CASRRVESYGYTF
V gene: TRBV2
J gene: TRBJ1-2

CDR3 protein: CASSIATSDEQFF
V gene: TRBV19
J gene: TRBJ2-1

CDR3 protein: CASSLAGGDYNEQFF
V gene: TRBV7-6
J gene: TRBJ2-1

CDR3 protein: CASRAQWRGDETQYF
V gene: TRBV5-1
J gene: TRBJ2-5

CDR3 protein: CSGSTAIHTEAFF
V gene: TRBV29-1
J gene: TRBJ1-1

CDR3 protein: CASGSGTGYSGANVLTF
V gene: TRBV27
J gene: TRBJ2-6

CDR3 protein: CSVSRGGTGELFF
V gene: TRBV29-1
J gene: TRBJ2-2

CDR3 protein: CASSLGTSSYNEQFF
V gene: TRBV28
J gene: TRBJ2-1

CDR3 protein: CASIAANTGELFF
V gene: TRBV2
J gene: TRBJ2-2